A selection of T cell receptor beta chains follows, all from one sample in a study of T and B cells in COVID-19 patients. TCRdb passed the multiplex PCR reads through MiXCR, listing each CDR3 protein once. The sample holds just over 5,000 distinct CDR3 sequences; 15% to 20% are singletons and the top ten take less than 7.5%. Sequencing was carried out using blood. These receptors were taken from a human donor who had recovered from COVID-19. The CDR3 runs from the conserved cysteine through the conserved F or W. The D gene is left open where the match is weak. For some rows the clone size is stated as once, few or many, or as a class when expanded; others skip it.

size	V	D	J	CDR3	DNA
many	TRBV20-1	TRBD2	TRBJ2-2	CSARKLAAEGTGELFF	TGCAGTGCTAGGAAGCTAGCGGCCGAGGGGACCGGGGAGCTGTTTTTT
few	TRBV20-1	-	TRBJ2-3	CRPEARGREDTQYF	TGCAGGCCAGAAGCACGAGGGCGGGAAGATACGCAGTATTTT
medium-sized	TRBV6-1	TRBD2	TRBJ2-3	CASSLGGSSTDTQYF	TGTGCCAGCAGTTTGGGGGGGTCTAGCACAGATACGCAGTATTTT
medium-sized	TRBV27	-	TRBJ1-5	CASRLRDNQPQHF	TGTGCCAGCAGGTTGCGGGACAATCAGCCCCAGCATTTT
medium-sized	TRBV19	TRBD1	TRBJ1-1	CASRVTGPRDTEAFF	TGTGCCAGTAGGGTGACAGGGCCTAGGGACACTGAAGCTTTCTTT
medium-sized	TRBV12-3/TRBV12-4	-	TRBJ2-7	CASSLNRNSYEQYF	TGTGCCAGCAGTTTAAACAGGAACTCCTACGAGCAGTACTTC
medium-sized	TRBV18	-	TRBJ2-7	CASSPRGRDSYEQYF	TGTGCCAGCTCACCCCGAGGACGGGATTCCTACGAGCAGTACTTC
medium-sized	TRBV18	TRBD1	TRBJ2-7	CASSPRTGYEQYF	TGTGCCAGCTCACCCCGGACAGGTTACGAGCAGTACTTC
medium-sized	TRBV6-2/TRBV6-3	-	TRBJ2-5	CASRFSWDETQYF	TGTGCCAGCAGGTTTAGTTGGGACGAGACCCAGTACTTC
-	TRBV27	-	TRBJ2-7	CASSLAFSYEQYF	TGTGCCAGCAGCCTCGCGTTTTCCTACGAGCAGTACTTC
-	TRBV20-1	TRBD2	TRBJ2-1	CSARSPGLAGGQDEQFF	TGCAGTGCTAGATCTCCGGGACTAGCGGGGGGGCAGGATGAGCAGTTCTTC
medium-sized	TRBV27	TRBD1	TRBJ1-2	CASSSGQGTGYTF	TGTGCCAGCAGTTCCGGACAGGGGACCGGCTACACCTTC
medium-sized	TRBV6-6	-	TRBJ2-5	CASMWGRETQYF	TGTGCCAGCATGTGGGGTCGGGAGACCCAGTACTTC